These 3 T cell receptor beta chains were all obtained from the same sample, sequenced in a study of shared clonotypes between healthy human individuals. Assay used: immunoSEQ multiplex PCR; TCRdb lists only in-frame clones, some missing. The repertoire includes nearly 1 million clones, approximately 76% of them detected once, and approximately 1.5% sits in the top ten. The sample consisted of memory CD4+ T cells sorted from blood. Subset meaning: CD45RA-negative fraction. These receptors originate from a man aged 18 to 35 in good health.

This clone has only a few counts. This chain links TRBV20-1 with TRBJ2-4, with D perhaps matching TRBD2 (6 bases). Germline values: CDR1 DFQATT, CDR2 SNEGSKA (reference sequence). With 6 bases removed from V and 7 bases from J, the gap between germline ends came to 10 bases. The CDR3 length is 11 residues. In nucleotides, the CDR3 is TGCAGTGCCGGGGAGGATAACATTCAGTACTTC. It is translated as CSAGEDNIQYF.

This clone was detected ten times or more. The rearrangement links TRBV6-1 to TRBJ1-1; D gene uncertain. V lost 6 bases and J lost 3, with 11 bases in between. CDR1 and CDR2 from the germline V gene are MNHNS and SASEGT. The CDR3 has 13 amino acids. The chain's CDR3 is CASRAGLYTEAFF. CDR3 nucleotide sequence: TGTGCCAGCAGAGCGGGCTTGTACACTGAAGCTTTCTTT.

To note about this clone: Just one base apart from a much larger clone, this may be a read error. The same CDR3 also results from other DNA sequences found in this sample. The chain recombines TRBV7-2 with TRBJ1-1; D uncertain. Germline CDR1 SGHTA, CDR2 FQGNSA. This CDR3 has 13 amino acids. The V end lost 3 bases, the J end lost 1 base, and 6 bases lay between the germline ends. The CDR3 loop is CASSLGRNTEAFF. The CDR3 DNA follows: TGTGCCAGCAGCTTGGGCAGGAACACTGAAGCTTTCTTT.